Given below is one T cell receptor (beta chain) in context. The CDR3 is 13 amino acids. Germline CDR1 is SGHAT and CDR2 is FQNNGV. The V and J ends lost 4 bases and 5 bases respectively, with 9 bases between them. This sample is part of a study of blood T cell repertoires in COVID-19. Study details: PBMCs, B-cell-depleted T cells, or T cells provided the cDNA or gDNA that made up the material.

Authors' analysis steps: The assay estimated nucleated cells by amplifying reference gene primers. Generated by immunoSEQ multiplex PCR, the TCRdb table keeps only in-frame clones and is missing some. The V and J calls and clone size come from that table; D and trimming were worked out from the DNA. Of roughly 150,000 clones in the sample, about 86% were seen once. This TCR was sampled from a woman older than 75 with acute or convalescent COVID-19. Sequencing was performed on peripheral blood. This chain joins TRBV11-2 and TRBJ1-3, with D unresolved. DNA for the CDR3: TGTGCCAGCAGCTCGTTACTCCGAAACACCATATATTTT. Amino acids: CASSSLLRNTIYF.